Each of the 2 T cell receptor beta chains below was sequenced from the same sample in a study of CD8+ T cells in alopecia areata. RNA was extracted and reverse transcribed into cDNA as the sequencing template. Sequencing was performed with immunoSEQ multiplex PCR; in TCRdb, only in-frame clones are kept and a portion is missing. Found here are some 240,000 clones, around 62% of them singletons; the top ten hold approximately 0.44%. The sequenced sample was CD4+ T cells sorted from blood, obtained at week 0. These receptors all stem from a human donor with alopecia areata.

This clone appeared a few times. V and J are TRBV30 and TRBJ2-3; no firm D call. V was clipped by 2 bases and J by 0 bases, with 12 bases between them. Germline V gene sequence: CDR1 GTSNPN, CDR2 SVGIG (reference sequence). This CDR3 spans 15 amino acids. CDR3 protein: CAWSPQASSTDTQYF. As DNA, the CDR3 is TGTGCCTGGAGTCCGCAGGCCTCTAGCACAGATACGCAGTATTTT.

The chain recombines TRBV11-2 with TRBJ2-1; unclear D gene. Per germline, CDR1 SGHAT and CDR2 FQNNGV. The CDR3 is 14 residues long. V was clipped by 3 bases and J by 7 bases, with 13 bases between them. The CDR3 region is CASSFIVGGNEQFF. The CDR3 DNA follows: TGTGCCAGCAGCTTTATCGTGGGTGGGAATGAGCAGTTCTTC. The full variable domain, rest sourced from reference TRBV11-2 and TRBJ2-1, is EAGVAQSPRYKIIEKRQSVAFWCNPISGHATLYWYQQILGQGPKLLIQFQNNGVVDDSQLPKDRFSAERLKGVDSTLKIQPAKLEDSAVYLCASSFIVGGNEQFFGPGTRLTVL.